The text below deals with one T cell receptor beta chain. Its antigen remains unidentified. This entry belongs to a study of CD8 T cells in Susac syndrome. Random hexamers primed reverse transcription of about 0.5 to 1 ug RNA. TCRdb processed the immunoSEQ multiplex PCR reads anew with MiXCR; each CDR3 protein has one entry. The sample has about 210,000 distinct CDR3 sequences, about 95% seen once. With V trimmed by 5 bases and J by 3 bases, 12 bases remained unmatched. CDR1 is DFQATT, CDR2 SNEGSKA, per germline (reference sequence). CDR3 length: 17 amino acids. Regarding the study as a whole: When the CD4+ T cell repertoires of patients with Susac syndrome were examined, they did not show any clonal expansion.

The specimen sequenced was CD4+ T cells from PBMCs. This clonotype originated in a human donor with Susac syndrome. The chain employs TRBV20-1 and TRBJ2-3, with TRBD2 matching 12 bases. This chain's CDR3 is CSARKSLAGGQTDTQYF. DNA of the CDR3: TGCAGTGCTCGGAAGAGTCTAGCGGGGGGGCAAACAGATACGCAGTATTTT.